The 20 T cell receptor beta chains listed next were all sequenced from one sample in a study of beta chain features in type 1 diabetes. Sequencing targeted expressed TCRB transcripts, as all isolated RNA had been reverse transcribed. This table comes from immunoSEQ multiplex PCR, and its TCRdb copy is limited to in-frame clones, with some not included. The table includes about 270,000 clones, over 12% detected once. The sequenced sample was naive CD4+ T cells from blood. The receptor set was obtained from a woman in her 40s in good health.

This clone was found a few times. The chain combines TRBV2 with TRBJ1-1; 7 bases line up with TRBD1. The CDR3 is made up of 13 amino acids. V dropped 6 bases and J dropped 5; count of bases not matched to a gene: 6. Germline-derived CDR1 and CDR2 are SNHLY and FYNNEI. Here the CDR3 DNA reads TGTGCCAGCAGAGGGAAGACAGGGACTGAAGCTTTCTTT. Its translation is CASRGKTGTEAFF.

The chain is built from TRBV11-2 and TRBJ2-3; D gene uncertain. The CDR3 has 11 amino acids. V was clipped by 6 bases and J by 4 bases, with 5 bases between them. CDR1 and CDR2 (germline): SGHAT, FQNNGV. This CDR3 is CASRASDTQYF. The CDR3 DNA reads as TGTGCCAGCAGAGCCTCAGATACGCAGTATTTT.

This chain uses TRBV6-1 with TRBJ2-7, with TRBD1 matching 10 bases. Trimming at V came to 6 bases and at J to 7 bases, leaving 9 bases not matched to a gene. Germline V lookup: CDR1 MNHNS, CDR2 SASEGT. CDR3 length: 14 residues. The CDR3 is CASSPRDRGWEQYF. CDR3 DNA sequence: TGTGCCAGCAGCCCTCGGGACAGGGGATGGGAGCAGTACTTC.

The sample holds a few counts of this clone. The chain uses TRBV10-3 and TRBJ2-1, with TRBD1 matching 7 bases. The CDR3 runs to 15 residues. V shed 3 bases, J shed 6 bases, and the junction held 8 bases outside the gene matches. In germline, CDR1 is ENHRY, CDR2 SYGVKD. The CDR3 nucleotides are TGTGCCATCAGTGACCCGAGGGGGCGCCTCAATGAGCAGTTCTTC. It translates to CAISDPRGRLNEQFF.

The V and J genes are TRBV5-1 and TRBJ2-1, with TRBD2 identical over 10 bases. Germline V gene sequence: CDR1 SGHRS, CDR2 YFSETQ. V shed 0 bases, J shed 2 bases, and the junction held 2 bases outside the gene matches. CDR3 length: 16 amino acids. As DNA, the CDR3 is TGCGCCAGCAGCTTGGGTAGCGGGGGGCCCTACAATGAGCAGTTCTTC. This codes for CASSLGSGGPYNEQFF.

The chain recombines TRBV7-8 with TRBJ2-5; TRBD2 aligns across 11 bases. The V gene's germline CDR1 is SGHVS and CDR2 FQNEAQ. This CDR3 is 15 amino acids long. Trimming removed 2 bases from V and 6 bases from J; junction bases left unmatched: 5. The CDR3 sequence is CASSLKTSGVKTQYF. The CDR3 DNA reads as TGTGCCAGCAGCTTAAAGACTAGCGGGGTGAAGACCCAGTACTTC.

The gene calls are TRBV10-3 and TRBJ2-3, with a possible D match to TRBD1 (5 bases). V was pared by 10 bases and J by 7 bases, with 18 bases between. Germline lookup yields CDR1 ENHRY and CDR2 SYGVKD. The CDR3 length is 13 residues. CDR3 bases: TGTGCCACCTGGACATTAGGGTTAAATACGCAGTATTTT. As protein: CATWTLGLNTQYF.

This chain connects TRBV5-1 to TRBJ1-6; no firm D call. Trimming pared 4 bases from V and 7 bases from J, leaving 18 bases between. Germline CDR1 reads SGHRS; CDR2 reads YFSETQ. This CDR3 comprises 16 residues. In nucleotides, the CDR3 is TGCGCCAGCAGCCTGCGGCCGGCAGTGGAGAATTCACCCCTCCACTTT. It translates to CASSLRPAVENSPLHF. Supplemented by reference TRBV5-1 and TRBJ1-6, the full variable domain reads KAGVTQTPRYLIKTRGQQVTLSCSPISGHRSVSWYQQTPGQGLQFLFEYFSETQRNKGNFPGRFSGRQFSNSRSEMNVSTLELGDSALYLCASSLRPAVENSPLHFGNGTRLTVT.

This clone was picked up a small number of times. V gene TRBV9 combines with J gene TRBJ2-1, with 8 bases fitting TRBD2. The V gene end was trimmed by 0 bases and the J gene end by 9 bases; junction bases not matched to a gene: 5. There are 14 residues in the CDR3. Germline V gene lookup returns CDR1 SGDLS and CDR2 YYNGEE. DNA for the CDR3: TGTGCCAGCAGCGTAGTCGGGGGGGCCGGTGAGCAGTTCTTC. It yields the protein CASSVVGGAGEQFF. The variable domain in full, completed from reference TRBV9 and TRBJ2-1, reads DSGVTQTPKHLITATGQRVTLRCSPRSGDLSVYWYQQSLDQGLQFLIQYYNGEERAKGNILERFSAQQFPDLHSELNLSSLELGDSALYFCASSVVGGAGEQFFGPGTRLTVL.

This clone was counted only a few times. The J gene is TRBJ1-1, the V gene TRBV5-1; tentatively, D is TRBD1 (5 bases). The CDR3 length is 13 residues. Deletions cut 5 bases from V and 1 base from J, with 9 bases between. Per the germline V gene, CDR1 is SGHRS and CDR2 is YFSETQ. This CDR3 reads CASRTGQNTEAFF. The CDR3 DNA sequence: TGCGCCAGCAGGACCGGACAGAACACTGAAGCTTTCTTT.

The V call is TRBV27, the J call TRBJ1-2; D possibly corresponds to TRBD1 (6 bases). CDR1 is MNHEY, CDR2 SMNVEV, per germline (reference sequence). The V and J ends lost 2 bases and 8 bases respectively, with 15 bases between them. The CDR3 has 14 amino acids. The CDR3 loop is CASSLGQGTVGYTF. In DNA, the CDR3 is TGTGCCAGCAGTTTAGGGCAGGGGACGGTGGGCTACACCTTC.

The CDR3 nucleotides read TGTGCCAGCAGCTTGAGGGACGCGGGGCCCTACGAGCAGTACTTC. It codes for CASSLRDAGPYEQYF. The chain is built from TRBV7-2 and TRBJ2-7, with D perhaps TRBD2 (6 bases). The V end lost 3 bases, the J end lost 2 bases, and 14 bases lay between the germline ends. The length of the CDR3 is 15 residues. Germline assignment: CDR1 SGHTA and CDR2 FQGNSA.

This chain joins TRBV27 and TRBJ2-1; 8 bases map to TRBD2. V lost 5 bases, J lost 9 bases, and 12 bases stayed unmatched. The length of the CDR3 is 15 residues. From germline, CDR1 is MNHEY and CDR2 SMNVEV (reference sequence). The DNA of the CDR3 is TGTGCCAGCAGTGTCGCCGGGACTAGAGAAGGTGAGCAGTTCTTC. It is translated as CASSVAGTREGEQFF.

In its sample, this clone was seen a few times. The chain couples TRBV7-9 to TRBJ2-7; D is perhaps TRBD1 (6 bases). Germline V gene lookup returns CDR1 SEHNR and CDR2 FQNEAQ (reference sequence). CDR3 length: 15 amino acids. V was shortened by 3 bases and J by 5 bases, with 17 bases between the two germline ends. The CDR3 DNA reads as TGTGCCAGCAGCTTTTCCGGGACAACTTCCCACGAGCAGTACTTC. It specifies CASSFSGTTSHEQYF.

This clone was counted only a few times. This chain links TRBV5-1 with TRBJ2-2; D might be TRBD2 (6 bases). The V end lost 2 bases, the J end lost 6 bases, and 14 bases lay between the germline ends. CDR3 size: 15 residues. Germline-derived CDR1 and CDR2 are SGHRS and YFSETQ. CDR3 in amino acids: CASSLKGGGAGELFF. The CDR3 nucleotides read TGCGCCAGCAGCTTAAAAGGCGGCGGGGCCGGGGAGCTGTTTTTT. Supplemented by reference TRBV5-1 and TRBJ2-2, the full variable domain reads KAGVTQTPRYLIKTRGQQVTLSCSPISGHRSVSWYQQTPGQGLQFLFEYFSETQRNKGNFPGRFSGRQFSNSRSEMNVSTLELGDSALYLCASSLKGGGAGELFFGEGSRLTVL.

The rearrangement joins TRBV19 to TRBJ1-6; D is unresolved. This CDR3 contains 14 residues. The germline V and J ends were trimmed by 8 bases and 5 bases, with 13 bases remaining between them. CDR1 is LNHDA, CDR2 SQIVND, per germline (reference sequence). CDR3 nucleotide sequence: TGTGCCAGTTCTACTGGGCGGGATAATTCACCCCTCCACTTT. Translating gives CASSTGRDNSPLHF.

This clone was picked up a small number of times. V and J are TRBV6-5 and TRBJ2-1, with TRBD2 matching over 9 bases. Per germline, CDR1 MNHEY and CDR2 SVGAGI. The CDR3 extends over 15 amino acids. V lost 7 bases to trimming and J lost 4 bases; unmatched junction nucleotides: 8. The CDR3 DNA sequence: TGTGCCAGCACTATCAGCGGGGGGTCGTACAATGAGCAGTTCTTC. This translates into CASTISGGSYNEQFF.

CDR3 in DNA: TGTGCCAGCAGCCTTCTAGCCTACGAGCAGTACTTC. It specifies CASSLLAYEQYF. The V call is TRBV7-8, the J call TRBJ2-7; no clear D. CDR1 SGHVS and CDR2 FQNEAQ come from the germline V gene. Trimming pared 5 bases from V and 2 bases from J, leaving 7 bases between. This CDR3 is built from 12 residues. Based on the CDR3 plus reference TRBV7-8 and TRBJ2-7, the full variable domain is GAGVSQSPRYKVAKRGQDVALRCDPISGHVSLFWYQQALGQGPEFLTYFQNEAQLDKSGLPSDRFFAERPEGSVSTLKIQRTQQEDSAVYLCASSLLAYEQYFGPGTRLTVT.

The chain couples TRBV2 to TRBJ1-2, with D tentatively TRBD1 (6 bases). The V gene lost 6 bases and the J gene lost 2 bases, with 13 bases spanning the gap. The germline CDR1 and CDR2 sequences are SNHLY and FYNNEI. The CDR3 consists of 14 residues. CDR3: CASRQGMGNYGYTF. Here the CDR3 DNA reads TGTGCCAGCAGGCAGGGGATGGGAAACTATGGCTACACCTTC.

This clone was seen a few times. V usage is TRBV5-1 and J usage is TRBJ1-5, with unresolved D. Germline V CDR1 and CDR2: SGHRS, YFSETQ. The CDR3 consists of 10 residues. Trimming shortened V by 7 bases and J by 9 bases, and 8 bases separated the two germline ends. CDR3 sequence: CASFVGPQHF. In nucleotides, the CDR3 is TGCGCCAGCTTTGTCGGGCCCCAGCATTTT. Complete variable domain (other parts from reference TRBV5-1 and TRBJ1-5): KAGVTQTPRYLIKTRGQQVTLSCSPISGHRSVSWYQQTPGQGLQFLFEYFSETQRNKGNFPGRFSGRQFSNSRSEMNVSTLELGDSALYLCASFVGPQHFGDGTRLSIL.